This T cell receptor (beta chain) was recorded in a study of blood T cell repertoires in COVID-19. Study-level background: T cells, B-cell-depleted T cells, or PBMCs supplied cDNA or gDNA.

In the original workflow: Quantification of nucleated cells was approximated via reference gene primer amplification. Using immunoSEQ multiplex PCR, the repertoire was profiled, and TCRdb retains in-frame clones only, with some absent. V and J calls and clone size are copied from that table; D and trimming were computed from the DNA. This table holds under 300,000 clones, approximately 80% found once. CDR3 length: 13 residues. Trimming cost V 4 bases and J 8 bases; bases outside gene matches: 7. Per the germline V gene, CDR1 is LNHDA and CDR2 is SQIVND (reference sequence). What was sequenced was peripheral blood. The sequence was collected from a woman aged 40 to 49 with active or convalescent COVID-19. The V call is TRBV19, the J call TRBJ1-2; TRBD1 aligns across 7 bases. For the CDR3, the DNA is TGTGCCAGTAGTACTCAGGGGGACAAGGGCTACACCTTC. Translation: CASSTQGDKGYTF.